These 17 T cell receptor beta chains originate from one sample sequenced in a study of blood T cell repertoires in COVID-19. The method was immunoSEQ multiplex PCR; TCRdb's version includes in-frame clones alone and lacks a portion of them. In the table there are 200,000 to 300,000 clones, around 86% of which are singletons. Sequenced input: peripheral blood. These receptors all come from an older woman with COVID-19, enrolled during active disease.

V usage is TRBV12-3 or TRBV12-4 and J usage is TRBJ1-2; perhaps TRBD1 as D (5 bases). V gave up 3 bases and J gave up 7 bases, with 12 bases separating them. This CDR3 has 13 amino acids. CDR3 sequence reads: CASSLWVQVGYTF. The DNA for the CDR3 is TGTGCCAGCAGTTTGTGGGTACAGGTTGGCTACACCTTC.

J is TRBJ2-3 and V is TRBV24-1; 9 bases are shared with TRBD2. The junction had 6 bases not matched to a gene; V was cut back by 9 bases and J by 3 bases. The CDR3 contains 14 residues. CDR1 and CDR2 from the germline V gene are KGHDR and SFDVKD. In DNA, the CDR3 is TGTGCCACCTCTCTAGCGGGAATTACAGATACGCAGTATTTT. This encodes CATSLAGITDTQYF.

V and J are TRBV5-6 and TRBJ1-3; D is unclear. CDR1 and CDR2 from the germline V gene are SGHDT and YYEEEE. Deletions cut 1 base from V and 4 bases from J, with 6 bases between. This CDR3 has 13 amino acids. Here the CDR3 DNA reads TGTGCCAGCAGCTTGATTCCGGGAAACACCATATATTTT. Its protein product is CASSLIPGNTIYF.

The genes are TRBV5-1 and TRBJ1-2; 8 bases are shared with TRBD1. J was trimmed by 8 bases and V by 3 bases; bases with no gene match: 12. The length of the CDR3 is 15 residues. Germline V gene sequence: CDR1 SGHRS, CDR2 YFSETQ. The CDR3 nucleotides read TGCGCCAGCAGCTGGCCGGACAGGGATTTGGGCGGCTACACCTTC. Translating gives CASSWPDRDLGGYTF. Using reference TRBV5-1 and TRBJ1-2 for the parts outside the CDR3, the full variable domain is KAGVTQTPRYLIKTRGQQVTLSCSPISGHRSVSWYQQTPGQGLQFLFEYFSETQRNKGNFPGRFSGRQFSNSRSEMNVSTLELGDSALYLCASSWPDRDLGGYTFGSGTRLTVV.

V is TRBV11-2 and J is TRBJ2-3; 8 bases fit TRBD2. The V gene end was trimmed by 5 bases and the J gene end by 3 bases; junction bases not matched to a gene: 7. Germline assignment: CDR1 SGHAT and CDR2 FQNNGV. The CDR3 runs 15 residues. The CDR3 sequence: CASSPSGSRTDTQYF. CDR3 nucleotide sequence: TGTGCCAGCAGCCCGAGCGGGAGTCGAACAGATACGCAGTATTTT. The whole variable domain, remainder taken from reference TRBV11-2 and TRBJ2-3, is EAGVAQSPRYKIIEKRQSVAFWCNPISGHATLYWYQQILGQGPKLLIQFQNNGVVDDSQLPKDRFSAERLKGVDSTLKIQPAKLEDSAVYLCASSPSGSRTDTQYFGPGTRLTVL.

The CDR3 sequence is CASSLGAGREEKLFF. The CDR3 DNA follows: TGTGCCAGCAGCTTAGGGGCAGGGCGAGAGGAAAAACTGTTTTTT. The chain joins TRBV7-9 to TRBJ1-4, with D tentatively TRBD1 (5 bases). Trimming left V 1 base short and J 8 bases short, with 14 bases between. There are 15 residues in the CDR3. CDR1 and CDR2 from the germline V gene are SEHNR and FQNEAQ (reference sequence).

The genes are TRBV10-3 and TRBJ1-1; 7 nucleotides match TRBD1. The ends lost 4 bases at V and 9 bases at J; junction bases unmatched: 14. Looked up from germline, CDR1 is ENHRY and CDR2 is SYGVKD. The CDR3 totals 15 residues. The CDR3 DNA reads TGTGCCATCAGTGCGAGACAGGGTTCGAGGTATCAAGCTTTCTTT. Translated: CAISARQGSRYQAFF.

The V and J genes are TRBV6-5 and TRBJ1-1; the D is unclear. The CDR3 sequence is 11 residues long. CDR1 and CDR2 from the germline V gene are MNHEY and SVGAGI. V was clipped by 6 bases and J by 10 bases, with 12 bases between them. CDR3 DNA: TGTGCCAGCAGGCTGACACAGCTAGCTTTCTTT. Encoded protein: CASRLTQLAFF.

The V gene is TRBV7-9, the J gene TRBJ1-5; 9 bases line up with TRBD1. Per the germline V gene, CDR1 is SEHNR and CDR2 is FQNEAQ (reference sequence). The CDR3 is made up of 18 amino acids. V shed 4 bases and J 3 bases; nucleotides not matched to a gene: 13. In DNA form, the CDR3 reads TGTGCCAGCAGCTCCTCCGGACAGGGGCCATGGGCCAATCAGCCCCAGCATTTT. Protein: CASSSSGQGPWANQPQHF. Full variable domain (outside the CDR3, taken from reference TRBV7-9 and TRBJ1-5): DTGVSQNPRHKITKRGQNVTFRCDPISEHNRLYWYRQTLGQGPEFLTYFQNEAQLEKSRLLSDRFSAERPKGSFSTLEIQRTEQGDSAMYLCASSSSGQGPWANQPQHFGDGTRLSIL.

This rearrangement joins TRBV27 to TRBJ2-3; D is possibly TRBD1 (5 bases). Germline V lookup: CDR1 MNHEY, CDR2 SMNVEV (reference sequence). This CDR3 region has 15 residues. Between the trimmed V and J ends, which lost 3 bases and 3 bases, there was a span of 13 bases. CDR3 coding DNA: TGTGCCAGCAGTTTGCAGGGCTTTGTTACAGATACGCAGTATTTT. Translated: CASSLQGFVTDTQYF.

The chain's CDR3 is CASSFTGGYGYTF. The CDR3 DNA reads TGTGCCAGCAGCTTTACAGGGGGCTATGGCTACACCTTC. The chain employs TRBV5-5 and TRBJ1-2, with TRBD1 matching over 8 bases. Germline assignment: CDR1 SGHKS and CDR2 YYEKEE (reference sequence). The CDR3 runs 13 residues. Unmatched junction bases numbered 1, after V lost 2 bases and J lost 4 bases.

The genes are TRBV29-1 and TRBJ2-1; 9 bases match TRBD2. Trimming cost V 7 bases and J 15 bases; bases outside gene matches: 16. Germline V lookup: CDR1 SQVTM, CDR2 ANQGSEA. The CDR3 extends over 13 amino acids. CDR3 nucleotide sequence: TGCAGCGCCCATCAAGGTAGCGGGAGTTGGCGGTTCTTC. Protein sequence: CSAHQGSGSWRFF.

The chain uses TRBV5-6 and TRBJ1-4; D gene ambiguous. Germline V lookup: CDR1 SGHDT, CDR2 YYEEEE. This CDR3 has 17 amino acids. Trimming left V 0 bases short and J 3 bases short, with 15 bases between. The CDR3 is CASSLGTVRSANEKLFF. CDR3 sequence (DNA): TGTGCCAGCAGCTTGGGCACAGTTCGTTCGGCTAATGAAAAACTGTTTTTT.

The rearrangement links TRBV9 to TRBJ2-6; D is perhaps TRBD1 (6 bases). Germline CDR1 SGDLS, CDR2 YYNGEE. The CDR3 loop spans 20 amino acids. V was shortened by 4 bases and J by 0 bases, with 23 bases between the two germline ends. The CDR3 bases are TGTGCCAGCAGCCAATACGCGCCGGGACATACACCCTCTGGGGCCAACGTCCTGACTTTC. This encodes CASSQYAPGHTPSGANVLTF. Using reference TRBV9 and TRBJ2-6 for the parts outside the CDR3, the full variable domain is DSGVTQTPKHLITATGQRVTLRCSPRSGDLSVYWYQQSLDQGLQFLIQYYNGEERAKGNILERFSAQQFPDLHSELNLSSLELGDSALYFCASSQYAPGHTPSGANVLTFGAGSRLTVL.

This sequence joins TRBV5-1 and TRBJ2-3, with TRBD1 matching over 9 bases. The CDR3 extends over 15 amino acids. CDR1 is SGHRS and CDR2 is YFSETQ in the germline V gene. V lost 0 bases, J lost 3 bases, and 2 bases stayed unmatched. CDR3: CASSLVQGATDTQYF. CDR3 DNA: TGCGCCAGCAGCTTGGTACAGGGGGCAACAGATACGCAGTATTTT.

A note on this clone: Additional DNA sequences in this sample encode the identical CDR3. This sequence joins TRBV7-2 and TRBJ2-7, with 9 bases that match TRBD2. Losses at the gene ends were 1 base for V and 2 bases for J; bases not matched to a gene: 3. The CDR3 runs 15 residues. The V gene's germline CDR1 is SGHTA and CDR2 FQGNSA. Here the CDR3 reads CASSLGLAGPYEQYF. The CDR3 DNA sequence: TGTGCCAGCAGCTTAGGTCTAGCGGGACCCTACGAGCAGTACTTC.

This CDR3 reads CASTFGGTSGSEQYF. Here the CDR3 DNA reads TGTGCCAGCACCTTTGGGGGGACTAGCGGGAGCGAGCAGTACTTC. V gene TRBV28 combines with J gene TRBJ2-7; 14 bases fit TRBD2. This CDR3 contains 15 residues. CDR1 and CDR2 from the germline V gene are MDHEN and SYDVKM. Trimming cost V 7 bases and J 6 bases; bases outside gene matches: 8.